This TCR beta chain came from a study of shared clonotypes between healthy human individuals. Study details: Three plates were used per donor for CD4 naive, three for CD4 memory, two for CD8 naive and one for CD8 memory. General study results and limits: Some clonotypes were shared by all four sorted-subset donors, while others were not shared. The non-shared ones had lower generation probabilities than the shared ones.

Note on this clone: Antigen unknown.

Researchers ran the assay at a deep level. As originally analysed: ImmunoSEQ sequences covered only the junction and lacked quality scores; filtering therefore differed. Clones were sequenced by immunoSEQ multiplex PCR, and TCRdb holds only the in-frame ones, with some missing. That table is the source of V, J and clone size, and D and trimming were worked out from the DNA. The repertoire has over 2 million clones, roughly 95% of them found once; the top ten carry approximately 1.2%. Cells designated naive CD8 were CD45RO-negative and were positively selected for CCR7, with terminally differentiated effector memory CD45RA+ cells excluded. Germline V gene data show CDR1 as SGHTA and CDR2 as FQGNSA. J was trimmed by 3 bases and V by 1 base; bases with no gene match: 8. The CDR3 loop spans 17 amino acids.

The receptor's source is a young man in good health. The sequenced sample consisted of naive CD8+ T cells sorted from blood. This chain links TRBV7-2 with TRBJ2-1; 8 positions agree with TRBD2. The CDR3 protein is CASSLDLVAGRYNEQFF. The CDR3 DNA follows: TGTGCCAGCAGCTTAGATCTTGTAGCGGGGCGCTACAATGAGCAGTTCTTC.